This TCR beta chain originates from a study of T-cell reconstitution after alpha-beta-depleted transplantation in children. Germline V CDR1 and CDR2: LGHNA, YSLEER. The CDR3 extends over 15 amino acids. The junction had 7 bases not matched to a gene; V was cut back by 1 base and J by 10 bases. This clonotype occurred a few times. Preparation of the TCRbeta library involved a method that used unique molecular identifiers. MiXCR, applied by TCRdb to the PCR reads, yields one record per CDR3 protein. The table lists almost 500,000 distinct CDR3 sequences, around 13% of them singletons, with about 5% in the top ten.

The input for sequencing was PBMCs from the stem cell graft donor, taken from the stem cell graft. The chain has TRBV4-3 and TRBJ2-1; TRBD2 matches 10 bases. This TCR was recovered from a human donor who donated a stem cell graft to a child with combined immunodeficiency. The chain's CDR3 is CASSQGLAGPREQFF. CDR3 in DNA: TGCGCCAGCAGCCAAGGACTAGCGGGCCCTAGAGAGCAGTTCTTC.